Listed below are T cell receptor beta chains from one sample, sequenced in a study of blood T cell repertoires in COVID-19. Profiling relied on immunoSEQ multiplex PCR, and the TCRdb table lists in-frame clones only, not all of them. There are about 220,000 clones in the sample; around three quarters occur only once, and 7% to 8.5% lies in the top ten. The specimen was peripheral blood. The receptor set was obtained from a woman in her seventies with acute or convalescent COVID-19. Each CDR3 is given with its conserved first and last residue. The D gene is left open where the match is weak. The listing skips clone size in some rows; elsewhere it reads once, few, many or a size class.

j_call clone_size v_call d_call cdr3_aa cdr3_nt
TRBJ2-5 many TRBV6-2/TRBV6-3 . CASSPGDETQYF TGTGCCAGCAGCCCAGGAGATGAGACCCAGTACTTC
TRBJ2-4 . TRBV30 . CALEFAVGNIQYF TGTGCCCTGGAGTTCGCGGTTGGGAACATTCAGTACTTC
TRBJ2-5 few TRBV5-1 . CASSWRQETQYF TGCGCCAGCAGTTGGAGGCAAGAGACCCAGTACTTC
TRBJ2-1 . TRBV3-1/TRBV3-2 . CASSQVQRPFSNEQFF TGTGCCAGCAGCCAAGTGCAGCGCCCTTTTTCCAATGAGCAGTTCTTC
TRBJ2-7 . TRBV5-6 . CASSRDRRIHYEQYF TGTGCCAGCAGCCGAGACAGGAGAATTCACTACGAGCAGTACTTC
TRBJ2-5 . TRBV19 . CATSGNRLETQYF TGTGCCACGTCGGGGAACCGTTTAGAGACCCAGTACTTC
TRBJ2-2 . TRBV6-4 . CASSDSAAGSTGELFF TGTGCCAGCAGTGACTCCGCGGCGGGGTCCACCGGGGAGCTGTTTTTT
TRBJ2-2 . TRBV5-1 . CASSLAGTGELFF TGCGCCAGCAGCTTGGCGGGGACCGGGGAGCTGTTTTTT
TRBJ1-1 . TRBV29-1 . CSVEGISGGTEAFF TGCAGCGTCGAGGGGATATCGGGGGGCACTGAAGCTTTCTTT
TRBJ2-5 . TRBV18 TRBD1 CASSPTDRGETQYF TGTGCCAGCTCACCCACGGACAGGGGAGAGACCCAGTACTTC
TRBJ2-5 . TRBV2 . CASHWGQGWLETQYF TGTGCCAGCCACTGGGGCCAGGGGTGGTTGGAGACCCAGTACTTC
TRBJ2-3 . TRBV18 TRBD1 CASSPGTADTQYF TGTGCCAGCTCACCAGGGACAGCAGATACGCAGTATTTT
TRBJ2-3 . TRBV5-6 . CASSLTSETQYF TGTGCCAGCAGCCTTACCTCAGAAACGCAGTATTTT
TRBJ1-1 . TRBV12-3/TRBV12-4 . CASSSSGFGGAFF TGTGCCAGCAGTTCCTCAGGGTTTGGTGGGGCTTTCTTT
TRBJ1-5 . TRBV6-6 TRBD1 CATQEGVTGPKAQHF TGTGCCACCCAAGAGGGAGTGACAGGGCCTAAGGCCCAGCATTTT
TRBJ2-5 . TRBV10-1 . CAERRGGEETQYF TGCGCCGAGAGGAGGGGGGGGGAAGAGACCCAGTACTTC
TRBJ1-1 . TRBV18 . CASSSQGENTEAFF TGTGCCAGCTCAAGCCAGGGCGAGAACACTGAAGCTTTCTTT